This T cell receptor beta chain comes out of a study of cytomegalovirus exposure and HLA in healthy donors. Overall study findings and caveats: Analyzed later, most CMV-associated TCR beta chains appeared HLA-restricted. Sequencing probably produced one cluster of sequence variants that were highly shared.

Note on this clone: Antigen: not known.

It was with 60 Vbeta and 13 Jbeta primers that the PCR ran. The assay was immunoSEQ multiplex PCR, and TCRdb's table has in-frame clones only and misses some. The table shows approximately 240,000 clones, with 82% occurring only once. The CDR3 is 18 amino acids. Germline-derived CDR1 and CDR2 are SSHAT and FNYEAQ (reference sequence). After removal of 2 bases from V and 4 bases from J, the junction contained 7 bases not matched to a gene. The material sequenced was PBMCs. The receptor's source is a woman aged 40 to 49 in good health and CMV-seropositive. This sequence joins TRBV7-7 and TRBJ2-2; 13 bases line up with TRBD2. CDR3 coding DNA: TGTGCCAGCAGCTTACAACTAGCGGGGGGGCCACTCACCGGGGAGCTGTTTTTT. Protein product: CASSLQLAGGPLTGELFF.